What follows are 15 T cell receptor beta chains derived from one specimen sequenced in a study of T-cell reconstitution after alpha-beta-depleted transplantation in children. Unique molecular identifiers tagged the TCRbeta library. TCRdb redid the calling of the PCR reads with MiXCR, one entry per CDR3 protein. Of 500,000 or so distinct CDR3 sequences listed, approximately 10% were seen once; the top ten hold around 15%. The sample consisted of PBMCs, mostly from graft donor cells, taken 180 days after TCRalphabeta/CD19-depleted stem cell transplant. Receptors originate from a female patient aged 2 to 10 who had a stem cell transplant for aplastic anemia, so the T cells may come from the graft donor.

This clonotype was found a few times. This sequence joins TRBV27 and TRBJ1-4, with a possible D match to TRBD1 (6 bases). Germline V gene data show CDR1 as MNHEY and CDR2 as SMNVEV (reference sequence). The V end lost 6 bases, the J end lost 3 bases, and 17 bases lay between the germline ends. The CDR3 spans 16 residues. The CDR3 region is CASSFRPGAANEKLFF. For the CDR3, the DNA is TGTGCCAGCAGCTTCCGACCGGGGGCGGCTAATGAAAAACTGTTTTTT. Variable domain in full (rest from reference TRBV27 and TRBJ1-4): EAQVTQNPRYLITVTGKKLTVTCSQNMNHEYMSWYRQDPGLGLRQIYYSMNVEVTDKGDVPEGYKVSRKEKRNFPLILESPSPNQTSLYFCASSFRPGAANEKLFFGSGTQLSVL.

The rearrangement joins TRBV28 to TRBJ2-1; tentative D call: TRBD2 (6 bases). The CDR3 runs 15 residues. Looked up from germline, CDR1 is MDHEN and CDR2 is SYDVKM. Trimming shortened V by 7 bases and J by 6 bases, and 19 bases separated the two germline ends. This CDR3 is CASNIAGLASNEQFF. In DNA form, the CDR3 reads TGTGCCAGCAATATCGCGGGACTCGCTTCCAATGAGCAGTTCTTC.

The genes are TRBV9 and TRBJ2-1; D not resolved. Per the germline V gene, CDR1 is SGDLS and CDR2 is YYNGEE. The CDR3 length is 16 residues. Trimming took off 0 bases at V and 4 bases at J, with 14 bases between the two ends. CDR3 nucleotides: TGTGCCAGCAGCGTAGCTACGTGGCGCCAATACAATGAGCAGTTCTTC. Protein sequence: CASSVATWRQYNEQFF.

This clonotype has a handful of counts. V usage is TRBV4-3 and J usage is TRBJ2-5, with D possibly being TRBD1 (5 bases). V lost 4 bases, J lost 2 bases, and 20 bases lay in between. The CDR3 runs 17 residues. Germline-derived CDR1 and CDR2 are LGHNA and YSLEER. The CDR3 region is CASSPFPRGHRQETQYF. DNA of the CDR3: TGCGCCAGCAGCCCTTTTCCACGCGGACACCGTCAAGAGACCCAGTACTTC.

There are a few counts of this clonotype. The chain couples TRBV5-6 to TRBJ2-1; no clear D gene. The CDR3 runs to 14 residues. With 2 bases removed from V and 8 bases from J, the gap between germline ends came to 14 bases. Germline assignment: CDR1 SGHDT and CDR2 YYEEEE. CDR3 DNA sequence: TGTGCCAGCAGCTTCGGAGCTAGTCTCGATGAGCAGTTCTTC. Amino acids: CASSFGASLDEQFF.

The V call is TRBV29-1, the J call TRBJ2-7; D remains ambiguous. The CDR3 totals 11 residues. Trimming took off 8 bases at V and 2 bases at J, with 10 bases between the two ends. Germline CDR1 reads SQVTM; CDR2 reads ANQGSEA. The CDR3 nucleotides read TGCAGCACCACGACCGCCTACGAGCAGTACTTC. Translation gives CSTTTAYEQYF.

This clonotype turned up a few times. J is TRBJ1-5 and V is TRBV6-2 or TRBV6-3, with D possibly being TRBD1 (6 bases). The V end was cut by 0 bases, the J end by 1 base, with 13 bases between. CDR1 is MNHEY, CDR2 SVGEGT, per germline. The CDR3 contains 17 residues. CDR3 amino acids: CASSYSDGGASNQPQHF. CDR3 in DNA: TGTGCCAGCAGTTACTCTGATGGGGGGGCGAGCAATCAGCCCCAGCATTTT.

The sample holds many counts of this clonotype. The CDR3 DNA reads TGTGCCAGCAGTGGGACGGATGCCAAGATCCCCCAGCATTTT. Residues: CASSGTDAKIPQHF. The chain carries TRBV6-1 and TRBJ1-5; no clear D gene. Germline CDR1 and CDR2: MNHNS and SASEGT. This CDR3 is built from 14 residues. Trimming removed 4 bases at V and 10 bases at J, with 17 bases between.

The rearrangement links TRBV2 to TRBJ2-3; TRBD1 aligns across 8 bases. The germline V gene has CDR1 SNHLY and CDR2 FYNNEI. Trimming cost V 5 bases and J 9 bases; bases outside gene matches: 13. The CDR3 is 15 amino acids. The CDR3 DNA is TGTGCCAGCAGTCTCGACAGGGGTTATATGGGGACGCAGTATTTT. The encoded protein is CASSLDRGYMGTQYF.

The chain combines TRBV10-3 with TRBJ2-7, with D perhaps TRBD1 (5 bases). Germline CDR1 and CDR2: ENHRY and SYGVKD. CDR3 length: 15 amino acids. V was cut by 4 bases and J by 4 bases, with 17 bases left in between. The CDR3 coding sequence is TGTGCCATCAGTGGAGAGTCAGGGTTAGGGTACGAGCAGTACTTC. It yields the protein CAISGESGLGYEQYF.

This clonotype has only a few counts. The chain has TRBV20-1 and TRBJ2-7, with D perhaps matching TRBD2 (6 bases). The CDR3 has 13 amino acids. Germline assignment: CDR1 DFQATT and CDR2 SNEGSKA (reference sequence). Trimming pared 3 bases from V and 3 bases from J, leaving 12 bases between. CDR3 residues: CSASMRLGYEQYF. DNA of the CDR3: TGCAGTGCTAGTATGAGACTAGGCTACGAGCAGTACTTC.

This clonotype was found many times. The chain links TRBV5-1 to TRBJ2-7; D unresolved. The CDR3 consists of 11 residues. V was pared by 6 bases and J by 2 bases, with 6 bases between. Germline V lookup: CDR1 SGHRS, CDR2 YFSETQ. The CDR3 sequence is CASNGPYEQYF. DNA of the CDR3: TGCGCCAGCAACGGCCCCTACGAGCAGTACTTC.

The chain joins TRBV4-2 to TRBJ2-7; 10 bases match TRBD1. The ends lost 4 bases at V and 6 bases at J; junction bases unmatched: 9. The CDR3 contains 15 residues. The germline CDR1 and CDR2 sequences are LGHNA and YNFKEQ. The CDR3 nucleotides are TGTGCCAGCAGCCTATCCGGGACAGGGGCGGCCGAGCAGTACTTC. It yields the protein CASSLSGTGAAEQYF.

This clonotype was seen a few times. The V gene is TRBV9, the J gene TRBJ2-3; TRBD2 matches at 8 bases. The trim removed 0 bases at V and 3 bases at J, leaving 3 bases unmatched. Germline CDR1 is SGDLS and CDR2 is YYNGEE. The CDR3 extends over 15 amino acids. This CDR3 reads CASSVGTSTTDTQYF. In nucleotides, the CDR3 is TGTGCCAGCAGCGTAGGGACTAGCACAACAGATACGCAGTATTTT.

The chain recombines TRBV10-3 with TRBJ1-3; a possible D gene is TRBD1 (6 bases). Germline CDR1 ENHRY, CDR2 SYGVKD. Deletions cut 10 bases from V and 0 bases from J, with 10 bases between. CDR3 length equals 13 residues. For the CDR3, the DNA is TGTGCCAGCGGACAGAGCTCTGGAAACACCATATATTTT. It encodes CASGQSSGNTIYF.